Listed below are T cell receptor beta chains from one sample, sequenced in a study of chemoradiotherapy in HPV16-positive cancers. Produced via immunoSEQ multiplex PCR; TCRdb's table is partial and in-frame only. The sample holds around 12,000 clones, about 91% seen once. The source was blood, collected from a patient who underwent chemoradiotherapy. These receptors were taken from a human donor with HPV-associated anogenital cancer. CDR3s include the opening cysteine and the closing phenylalanine or tryptophan. A D gene is named only where the DNA matches it firmly. Expanded clones get a size class; other rows say once, few or many, or leave the size out.

d_gene: NA; j_gene: TRBJ1-6; v_gene: TRBV4-3; abundance: NA; CDR3nt: TGCGCCAGCAGCCAGGACAGTCAAGCCAATTCACCCCTCCACTTT; CDR3aa: CASSQDSQANSPLHF
d_gene: NA; j_gene: TRBJ2-3; v_gene: TRBV5-4; abundance: NA; CDR3nt: TGTGCCAGCAGCTCTCAACCAGGGGTTTCAGATACGCAGTATTTT; CDR3aa: CASSSQPGVSDTQYF
d_gene: NA; j_gene: TRBJ1-3; v_gene: TRBV9; abundance: NA; CDR3nt: TGTGCCAGCAGCGGAGCTAACACTGGAAACACCATATATTTT; CDR3aa: CASSGANTGNTIYF
d_gene: NA; j_gene: TRBJ1-3; v_gene: TRBV18; abundance: NA; CDR3nt: TGTGCCAGCTCACCACGACAGGACTCTGGAAACACCATATATTTT; CDR3aa: CASSPRQDSGNTIYF
d_gene: TRBD2; j_gene: TRBJ2-1; v_gene: TRBV28; abundance: NA; CDR3nt: TGTGCCAGCAGTTTATTCGGTAGCGGGTACAATGAGCAGTTCTTC; CDR3aa: CASSLFGSGYNEQFF
d_gene: NA; j_gene: TRBJ2-3; v_gene: TRBV7-3; abundance: NA; CDR3nt: TGTGCCAGCAGCCCCGAGTTTTTTGTGGGCACAGATACGCAGTATTTT; CDR3aa: CASSPEFFVGTDTQYF
d_gene: TRBD2; j_gene: TRBJ2-3; v_gene: TRBV7-2; abundance: NA; CDR3nt: TGTGCCAGCAGATCAGGCGGACTAGTAGATACGCAGTATTTT; CDR3aa: CASRSGGLVDTQYF
d_gene: TRBD1; j_gene: TRBJ2-1; v_gene: TRBV4-1; abundance: NA; CDR3nt: TGCGCCAGCAGCCAGACCGGGACAGGGGTCTACAATGAGCAGTTCTTC; CDR3aa: CASSQTGTGVYNEQFF
d_gene: NA; j_gene: TRBJ2-2; v_gene: TRBV28; abundance: NA; CDR3nt: TGTGCCAGCACCCCGGGTGTGGGGAGATACACCGGGGAGCTGTTTTTT; CDR3aa: CASTPGVGRYTGELFF
d_gene: NA; j_gene: TRBJ1-6; v_gene: TRBV7-6; abundance: NA; CDR3nt: TGTGCCAGCAGCTTAAGCGGATATAATTCACCCCTCCACTTT; CDR3aa: CASSLSGYNSPLHF
d_gene: TRBD2; j_gene: TRBJ2-7; v_gene: TRBV7-2; abundance: once; CDR3nt: TGTGCCAGCAGTTCGGGACTAGCAGGCGAGCAGTACTTC; CDR3aa: CASSSGLAGEQYF
d_gene: NA; j_gene: TRBJ2-1; v_gene: TRBV7-2; abundance: once; CDR3nt: TGTGCCAGCAGCTTTTCTCGAATCGAGGTCTTC; CDR3aa: CASSFSRIEVF
d_gene: NA; j_gene: TRBJ2-6; v_gene: TRBV7-9; abundance: few; CDR3nt: TGTGCCAGCAGTATAACTTCAGGGAATCCGGGGGCCAACGTCCTGACTTTC; CDR3aa: CASSITSGNPGANVLTF
d_gene: NA; j_gene: TRBJ2-2; v_gene: TRBV25-1; abundance: NA; CDR3nt: TGTGCCAGCAGGAGGGACACCGGGGAGCTGTTTTTT; CDR3aa: CASRRDTGELFF
d_gene: NA; j_gene: TRBJ2-7; v_gene: TRBV5-5; abundance: NA; CDR3nt: TGTGCCAGCAGCTTGTTACCGAGCAACGAGCAGTACTTC; CDR3aa: CASSLLPSNEQYF
d_gene: NA; j_gene: TRBJ2-7; v_gene: TRBV5-1; abundance: NA; CDR3nt: TGCGCCAGCAGCTTGGAAGGGGGGGGGTCCTACGAGCAGTACTTC; CDR3aa: CASSLEGGGSYEQYF
d_gene: NA; j_gene: TRBJ1-1; v_gene: TRBV5-1; abundance: NA; CDR3nt: TGCGCCAGCAGCTTTTGGTCAAACTTACAAGGTGAAGCTTTCTTT; CDR3aa: CASSFWSNLQGEAFF
d_gene: TRBD1; j_gene: TRBJ2-1; v_gene: TRBV6-6; abundance: NA; CDR3nt: TGTGCCAGCAGTCACCCCGGGACAGCGACCTACAATGAGCAGTTCTTC; CDR3aa: CASSHPGTATYNEQFF
d_gene: NA; j_gene: TRBJ1-3; v_gene: TRBV5-6; abundance: NA; CDR3nt: TGTGCCAGCAGCTTGGCGGCAGGGGCCTCTGGAAACACCATATATTTT; CDR3aa: CASSLAAGASGNTIYF
d_gene: NA; j_gene: TRBJ1-2; v_gene: TRBV14; abundance: NA; CDR3nt: TGTGCCAGCAGCCAAGACAGATACTATGGCTACACCTTC; CDR3aa: CASSQDRYYGYTF
d_gene: NA; j_gene: TRBJ1-1; v_gene: TRBV11-1; abundance: NA; CDR3nt: TGTGCCAGCAGCTTAGGGGCAGAGAACACTGAAGCTTTCTTT; CDR3aa: CASSLGAENTEAFF
d_gene: NA; j_gene: TRBJ2-7; v_gene: TRBV14; abundance: NA; CDR3nt: TGTGCCAGCAGCCTACTGGGCCACGGGAAAATCTACGAGCAGTACTTC; CDR3aa: CASSLLGHGKIYEQYF
d_gene: TRBD2; j_gene: TRBJ2-2; v_gene: TRBV5-1; abundance: NA; CDR3nt: TGCGCCAGCAGCTTGGGATTAGCGGGAGGCACCGGGGAGCTGTTTTTT; CDR3aa: CASSLGLAGGTGELFF
d_gene: TRBD1; j_gene: TRBJ2-7; v_gene: TRBV18; abundance: NA; CDR3nt: TGTGCCAGCTCAACACGGGGACAGGGTAGGCACGAGCAGTACTTC; CDR3aa: CASSTRGQGRHEQYF
d_gene: NA; j_gene: TRBJ2-3; v_gene: TRBV29-1; abundance: NA; CDR3nt: TGCAGCGGCCACACAGATACGCAGTATTTT; CDR3aa: CSGHTDTQYF
d_gene: NA; j_gene: TRBJ2-2; v_gene: TRBV5-1; abundance: NA; CDR3nt: TGCGCCAGCAGCGACAGGGAGGCCGGGGAGCTGTTTTTT; CDR3aa: CASSDREAGELFF
d_gene: NA; j_gene: TRBJ1-3; v_gene: TRBV6-5; abundance: NA; CDR3nt: TGTGCCAGCAAACTAAACCAGGGAGATGGAAACACCATATATTTT; CDR3aa: CASKLNQGDGNTIYF
d_gene: NA; j_gene: TRBJ2-5; v_gene: TRBV5-4; abundance: NA; CDR3nt: TGTGCCAGCAGCCGGACAGTGTACCAAGAGACCCAGTACTTC; CDR3aa: CASSRTVYQETQYF
d_gene: NA; j_gene: TRBJ2-7; v_gene: TRBV15; abundance: NA; CDR3nt: TGTGCCACCAGCCCCGATGTTGGGTCGTCCTACGAGCAGTACTTC; CDR3aa: CATSPDVGSSYEQYF
d_gene: TRBD2; j_gene: TRBJ2-3; v_gene: TRBV18; abundance: few; CDR3nt: TGTGCCAGCCGCTATGGGACTAGCGGGAGAGATACGCAGTATTTT; CDR3aa: CASRYGTSGRDTQYF
d_gene: NA; j_gene: TRBJ2-7; v_gene: TRBV11-1; abundance: once; CDR3nt: TGTGCCAGCAGCTATCGGCTGACGGGGGTAGCCTACGAGCAGTACTTC; CDR3aa: CASSYRLTGVAYEQYF
d_gene: NA; j_gene: TRBJ2-7; v_gene: TRBV7-2; abundance: NA; CDR3nt: TGTGCCAGCAGCCTAGAGAGTGTCGGGACACCTACCTACGAGCAGTACTTC; CDR3aa: CASSLESVGTPTYEQYF
d_gene: NA; j_gene: TRBJ2-7; v_gene: TRBV5-3; abundance: NA; CDR3nt: TGTGCCAGAAGCTTTTTTGAGGGACCCCTAGAGCAGTACTTC; CDR3aa: CARSFFEGPLEQYF
d_gene: NA; j_gene: TRBJ2-1; v_gene: TRBV2; abundance: NA; CDR3nt: TGTGCCAGCAGGTGGACACTCCCTGAGCAGTTCTTC; CDR3aa: CASRWTLPEQFF
d_gene: NA; j_gene: TRBJ2-1; v_gene: TRBV6-4; abundance: few; CDR3nt: TGTGCCAGCAGTGACTCGGCAGGGTACAATGAGCAGTTCTTC; CDR3aa: CASSDSAGYNEQFF
d_gene: NA; j_gene: TRBJ2-1; v_gene: TRBV11-2; abundance: NA; CDR3nt: TGTGCCAGCAGAGGAGATTCCAATGAGCAGTTCTTC; CDR3aa: CASRGDSNEQFF
d_gene: NA; j_gene: TRBJ2-3; v_gene: TRBV10-3; abundance: NA; CDR3nt: TGTGCCATCAGCCCCCGACAGGACACAGATACGCAGTATTTT; CDR3aa: CAISPRQDTDTQYF
d_gene: TRBD1; j_gene: TRBJ1-2; v_gene: TRBV4-1; abundance: NA; CDR3nt: TGCGCCAGCAGCCAAGTACCCGGGACAGAGTATGGCTACACCTTC; CDR3aa: CASSQVPGTEYGYTF
d_gene: NA; j_gene: TRBJ1-5; v_gene: TRBV6-6; abundance: NA; CDR3nt: TGTGCCAGCAGTTACGACCCGATCAGGGCCCAGCATTTT; CDR3aa: CASSYDPIRAQHF
d_gene: NA; j_gene: TRBJ2-2; v_gene: TRBV19; abundance: NA; CDR3nt: TGTGCCAGTAAATGGGTCGGCACCGGGGAGCTGTTTTTT; CDR3aa: CASKWVGTGELFF
d_gene: TRBD2; j_gene: TRBJ2-3; v_gene: TRBV27; abundance: NA; CDR3nt: TGTGCCAGCAGTTTAATTAGCGGGTTCACAGATACGCAGTATTTT; CDR3aa: CASSLISGFTDTQYF
d_gene: NA; j_gene: TRBJ1-1; v_gene: TRBV7-9; abundance: NA; CDR3nt: TGTGCCAGCAGCCCCCACCGCGGCAGTGTGAACACTGAAGCTTTCTTT; CDR3aa: CASSPHRGSVNTEAFF
d_gene: TRBD2; j_gene: TRBJ2-1; v_gene: TRBV7-9; abundance: NA; CDR3nt: TGTGCCAGCAGCTTACCACTAGCGGGGGGGTTCAATGAGCAGTTCTTC; CDR3aa: CASSLPLAGGFNEQFF
d_gene: NA; j_gene: TRBJ1-3; v_gene: TRBV27; abundance: NA; CDR3nt: TGTGCCAGCAGTTTAGGGAGGGTCTCCTCTGGAAACACCATATATTTT; CDR3aa: CASSLGRVSSGNTIYF
d_gene: NA; j_gene: TRBJ1-1; v_gene: TRBV19; abundance: NA; CDR3nt: TGTGCCAGTAGTATAGGAGGGGAGGAAGCTTTCTTT; CDR3aa: CASSIGGEEAFF
d_gene: NA; j_gene: TRBJ2-1; v_gene: TRBV28; abundance: NA; CDR3nt: TGTGCCAGCACCCCCTTGGTACCAACGATTTACAATGAGCAGTTCTTC; CDR3aa: CASTPLVPTIYNEQFF
d_gene: NA; j_gene: TRBJ1-2; v_gene: TRBV10-1; abundance: NA; CDR3nt: TGCGCCAGCAGTGAGTCGCCAAAAGGCTATGGCTACACCTTC; CDR3aa: CASSESPKGYGYTF
d_gene: NA; j_gene: TRBJ2-2; v_gene: TRBV5-1; abundance: NA; CDR3nt: TGCGCCTCACGATTACAGCTTTCCGGGGAGCTGTTTTTT; CDR3aa: CASRLQLSGELFF
d_gene: NA; j_gene: TRBJ1-1; v_gene: TRBV6-5; abundance: NA; CDR3nt: TGTGCCAGCGGACGGTATGCGTACACTGAAGCTTTCTTT; CDR3aa: CASGRYAYTEAFF
d_gene: TRBD2; j_gene: TRBJ2-3; v_gene: TRBV2; abundance: NA; CDR3nt: TGTGCCAGCAGTGATCGGACTAGCGCGCAGTATTTT; CDR3aa: CASSDRTSAQYF
d_gene: NA; j_gene: TRBJ2-2; v_gene: TRBV7-9; abundance: NA; CDR3nt: TGTGCCAGCAGCTTAGGAGTAGGCACCGGGGAGCTGTTTTTT; CDR3aa: CASSLGVGTGELFF
d_gene: NA; j_gene: TRBJ1-6; v_gene: TRBV7-3; abundance: NA; CDR3nt: TGTGCCAGCAGCTTAATGGAGGGGGGGGGCTCACCCCTCCACTTT; CDR3aa: CASSLMEGGGSPLHF
d_gene: NA; j_gene: TRBJ2-3; v_gene: TRBV14; abundance: once; CDR3nt: TGTGCCAGCAGCAGTGCGGGGTCGGATACGCAGTATTTT; CDR3aa: CASSSAGSDTQYF